What follows describes a single TCR beta chain. Its antigen is unknown. The data stem from a study of graft-versus-host responses after intestinal transplantation. Study-wide context: Induction using anti-thymocyte globulin, followed by tacrolimus and steroids for about 3 years, was given to all recipients.

Profiled with immunoSEQ multiplex PCR; TCRdb holds only in-frame clones, not every one. The sample holds under 85,000 clones, around 90% seen once. Study conclusions and caveats: Researchers found GvH clones in recipient marrow, and some showed up first in ileum or blood.

J lost 5 bases, V lost 7 bases, and 0 bases had no gene match. Germline assignment: CDR1 SGHVS and CDR2 FNYEAQ. The CDR3 totals 12 residues. V is TRBV7-6 and J is TRBJ2-2; 8 bases are a match to TRBD2. Sample: unstimulated CD8+ T cells sorted from spleen or lymph node cells, taken before intestinal transplant. This clonotype was sampled from a human donor who received an intestinal transplant. DNA of the CDR3: TGTGCCAGCACGGGGGGGACCGGGGAGCTGTTTTTT. This codes for CASTGGTGELFF. Drawing the rest from reference TRBV7-6 and TRBJ2-2, the complete variable domain is GAGVSQSPRYKVTKRGQDVALRCDPISGHVSLYWYRQALGQGPEFLTYFNYEAQQDKSGLPNDRFSAERPEGSISTLTIQRTEQRDSAMYRCASTGGTGELFFGEGSRLTVL.